The 15 T cell receptor beta chains presented below share a single source sample, sequenced in a study of blood T cell repertoires in COVID-19. Produced via immunoSEQ multiplex PCR; TCRdb's table is partial and in-frame only. The table has fewer than 200,000 clones, roughly 79% seen once. Sequenced: peripheral blood. The source is a woman aged 40 to 55 with COVID-19, enrolled during active disease.

The chain links TRBV6-1 to TRBJ2-1, with D perhaps TRBD2 (7 bases). The CDR3 consists of 19 residues. CDR1 is MNHNS and CDR2 is SASEGT in the germline V gene. V dropped 4 bases and J dropped 0 bases, with 22 bases sitting between them. The CDR3 protein is CASSAKGGGHPSSYNEQFF. The DNA of the CDR3 is TGTGCCAGCAGTGCGAAAGGGGGGGGCCATCCCAGCTCCTACAATGAGCAGTTCTTC.

The V call is TRBV6-5, the J call TRBJ2-1; 14 nucleotides agree with TRBD2. V dropped 10 bases and J dropped 7; count of bases not matched to a gene: 6. This CDR3 region has 14 residues. The germline V gene encodes CDR1 MNHEY and CDR2 SVGAGI. The CDR3 here is CATAGTSGSNEQFF. The CDR3 nucleotides read TGTGCCACCGCCGGGACTAGCGGGAGTAATGAGCAGTTCTTC.

V is TRBV28 and J is TRBJ2-5; 8 bases match TRBD2. The CDR3 is made up of 15 amino acids. Unmatched junction bases numbered 6, after V lost 5 bases and J lost 1 base. CDR1 and CDR2 from the germline V gene are MDHEN and SYDVKM. As DNA, the CDR3 is TGTGCCAGCAGTAGAGCGGGAGCTTCCCAAGAGACCCAGTACTTC. Protein sequence: CASSRAGASQETQYF.

The chain uses TRBV2 and TRBJ2-3; D is possibly TRBD2 (5 bases). Germline V gene data show CDR1 as SNHLY and CDR2 as FYNNEI. The CDR3 is 15 residues long. The CDR3 spells CAALLEADSTDTQYF. The CDR3 DNA sequence: TGTGCTGCACTTCTCGAGGCGGACTCCACAGATACGCAGTATTTT. The full variable domain, in which reference TRBV2 and TRBJ2-3 provide the parts outside the CDR3, is EPEVTQTPSHQVTQMGQEVILRCVPISNHLYFYWYRQILGQKVEFLVSFYNNEISEKSEIFDDQFSVERPDGSNFTLKIRSTKLEDSAMYFCAALLEADSTDTQYFGPGTRLTVL.

The chain recombines TRBV11-1 with TRBJ2-5, with no clear D. CDR1 is SGHAT, CDR2 FQDESV, per germline (reference sequence). The ends were cut back, 2 bases at V and 2 bases at J, with 12 bases in the middle. The CDR3 spans 15 residues. This CDR3 reads CASSLTWLMQETQYF. CDR3 in DNA: TGTGCCAGCAGCTTAACATGGTTAATGCAAGAGACCCAGTACTTC.

This chain joins TRBV19 and TRBJ1-5, with a tentative D call TRBD1 (6 bases). CDR1 is LNHDA, CDR2 SQIVND, per germline (reference sequence). CDR3 length: 15 amino acids. V was clipped by 5 bases and J by 5 bases, with 16 bases between them. CDR3 region: CASSPEGVRHQPQHF. CDR3 DNA sequence: TGTGCCAGTAGTCCAGAGGGGGTGAGACATCAGCCCCAGCATTTT.

CDR3 sequence reads: CASSQRTENTGELFF. CDR3 nucleotide sequence: TGCGCCAGCAGCCAACGGACAGAGAACACCGGGGAGCTGTTTTTT. The rearrangement links TRBV4-1 to TRBJ2-2; D perhaps matches TRBD1 (6 bases). The V and J ends lost 2 bases and 1 base respectively, with 8 bases between them. Germline CDR1 reads MGHRA; CDR2 reads YSYEKL. This CDR3 contains 15 residues.

CDR3 coding DNA: TGTGCCAGTACGACAGGCTATGGCTACACCTTC. Translation gives CASTTGYGYTF. The rearrangement links TRBV2 to TRBJ1-2; D may be TRBD1 (6 bases). Looked up from germline, CDR1 is SNHLY and CDR2 is FYNNEI. This CDR3 has 11 amino acids. V gave up 9 bases and J gave up 4 bases, with 9 bases separating them.

This chain links TRBV19 with TRBJ2-4; 7 nucleotides match TRBD1. Germline lookup yields CDR1 LNHDA and CDR2 SQIVND (reference sequence). The CDR3 has 17 residues. V lost 1 base and J lost 2; bases outside the gene matches: 8. The CDR3, as DNA: TGTGCCAGTAGTATAGCGCGACAGGGCGGATCCAAAAACATTCAGTACTTC. Translating it yields CASSIARQGGSKNIQYF.

This chain uses TRBV7-3 with TRBJ2-1, with 7 nucleotides matching TRBD2. The CDR3 extends over 15 amino acids. Per the germline V gene, CDR1 is SGHTA and CDR2 is FQGTGA. J gave up 4 bases and V 1 base, and 4 bases lay outside the gene matches. The CDR3 loop reads CASSLMASGYNEQFF. The CDR3, as DNA: TGTGCCAGCAGCTTAATGGCTAGCGGTTACAATGAGCAGTTCTTC.

This clone was detected ten times or more. The J gene is TRBJ1-2, the V gene TRBV9, with 9 bases identical to TRBD1. The CDR3 has 12 amino acids. Germline V gene data show CDR1 as SGDLS and CDR2 as YYNGEE. V dropped 8 bases and J dropped 7; count of bases not matched to a gene: 6. The CDR3 nucleotides are TGTGCCAGTCACGGGACAGGGCTTGGCTACACCTTC. Its protein product is CASHGTGLGYTF.

V gene TRBV7-9 combines with J gene TRBJ2-3; 14 positions match TRBD2. The CDR3 has 15 residues. J lost 5 bases, V lost 4 bases, and 2 bases had no gene match. From germline, CDR1 is SEHNR and CDR2 FQNEAQ (reference sequence). In DNA, the CDR3 is TGTGCCAGCAGCTCCGGGACTAGCGGGGGAGATACGCAGTATTTT. This sequence encodes CASSSGTSGGDTQYF.

The genes are TRBV24-1 and TRBJ2-1; 10 bases match TRBD2. CDR3 length: 20 residues. V gave up 5 bases and J gave up 0 bases; unmatched junction bases: 15. Germline-derived CDR1 and CDR2 are KGHDR and SFDVKD. This CDR3 is CATSGSTAGGPTSSYNEQFF. CDR3 coding DNA: TGTGCCACCAGTGGGTCAACAGCGGGGGGGCCGACGAGCTCCTACAATGAGCAGTTCTTC.

The rearrangement joins TRBV7-9 to TRBJ1-2; 7 nucleotides agree with TRBD1. Germline V gene sequence: CDR1 SEHNR, CDR2 FQNEAQ (reference sequence). This CDR3 is built from 15 residues. J was trimmed by 5 bases and V by 1 base; bases with no gene match: 7. CDR3 nucleotides: TGTGCCAGCAGCTTAGAGGGCAGGGGGAGATATGGCTACACCTTC. It is translated as CASSLEGRGRYGYTF. The full variable domain, its missing parts supplied by reference TRBV7-9 and TRBJ1-2, is DTGVSQNPRHKITKRGQNVTFRCDPISEHNRLYWYRQTLGQGPEFLTYFQNEAQLEKSRLLSDRFSAERPKGSFSTLEIQRTEQGDSAMYLCASSLEGRGRYGYTFGSGTRLTVV.

A remark on this clone: The same CDR3 also results from other DNA sequences found in this sample. This rearrangement joins TRBV12-3 or TRBV12-4 to TRBJ2-5; no reliable D call. Trimming pared 3 bases from V and 5 bases from J, leaving 4 bases between. CDR3 size: 11 residues. The CDR3 spells CASSFRETQYF. The DNA for the CDR3 is TGTGCCAGCAGTTTTCGGGAGACCCAGTACTTC.